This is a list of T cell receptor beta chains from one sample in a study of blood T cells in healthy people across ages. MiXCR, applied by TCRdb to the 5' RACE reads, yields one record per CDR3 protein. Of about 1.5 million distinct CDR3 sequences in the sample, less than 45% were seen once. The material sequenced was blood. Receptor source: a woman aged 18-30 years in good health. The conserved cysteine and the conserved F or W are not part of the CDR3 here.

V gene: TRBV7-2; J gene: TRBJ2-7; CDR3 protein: ASSSTGSLSYEQY
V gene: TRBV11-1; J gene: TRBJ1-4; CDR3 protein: ASSRTGDKSNEKLF
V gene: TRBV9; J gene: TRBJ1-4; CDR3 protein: ASSVDTGEAGLF
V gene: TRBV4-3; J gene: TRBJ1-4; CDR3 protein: ASSQKGQGDEKLF
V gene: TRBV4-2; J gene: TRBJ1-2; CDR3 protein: ASSQDRSYNYGYT
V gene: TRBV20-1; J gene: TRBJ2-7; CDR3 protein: SVGQARSYEQY
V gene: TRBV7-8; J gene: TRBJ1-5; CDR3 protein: ASSLIQGRGNQPQH
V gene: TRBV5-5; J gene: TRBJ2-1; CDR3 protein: ASSFGERGENYNEQF
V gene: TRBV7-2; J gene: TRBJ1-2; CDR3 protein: ASSVIGRDAYGYT
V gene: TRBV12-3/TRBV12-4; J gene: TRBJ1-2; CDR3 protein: ASRGGRANYGYT
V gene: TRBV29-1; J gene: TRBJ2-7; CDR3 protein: SVDLGQGISLDEQY
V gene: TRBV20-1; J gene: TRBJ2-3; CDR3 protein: SALTANTDTQY
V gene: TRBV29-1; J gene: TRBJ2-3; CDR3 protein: SVAAGTSGTSTDTQY
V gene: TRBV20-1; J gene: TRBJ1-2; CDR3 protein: SAKDWTGYGYT
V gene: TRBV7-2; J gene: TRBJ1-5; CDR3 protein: ASRGGTGVNQPQH
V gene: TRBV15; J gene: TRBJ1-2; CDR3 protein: ATSRRSPGNNYGYT
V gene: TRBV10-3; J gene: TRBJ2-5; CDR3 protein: AISESTAQETQY
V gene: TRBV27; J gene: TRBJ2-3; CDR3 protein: ASSLAGQGVDTQY
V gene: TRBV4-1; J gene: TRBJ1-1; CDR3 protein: ASSAPGWGSTEAF
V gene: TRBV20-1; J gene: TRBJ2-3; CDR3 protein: SARDLLRADTQY
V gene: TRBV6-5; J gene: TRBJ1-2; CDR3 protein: ASSYGKGRGYGYT
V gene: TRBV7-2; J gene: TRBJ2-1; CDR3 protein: ASRLAGHYEQF
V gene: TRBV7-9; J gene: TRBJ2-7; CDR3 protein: ASSSWTTPDEQY
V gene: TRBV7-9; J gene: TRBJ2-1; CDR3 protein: ASSFKAAGGWDEQF
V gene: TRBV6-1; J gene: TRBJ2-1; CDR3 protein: ASSVTGADYNEQF
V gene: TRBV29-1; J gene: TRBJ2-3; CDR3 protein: SVRGGFQDTQY
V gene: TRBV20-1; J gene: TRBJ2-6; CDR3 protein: SARRGAGANVLT
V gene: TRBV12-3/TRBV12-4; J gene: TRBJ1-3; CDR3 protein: ASSWEFSGNTIY
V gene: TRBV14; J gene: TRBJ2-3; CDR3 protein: ASSPTIVGDTQY
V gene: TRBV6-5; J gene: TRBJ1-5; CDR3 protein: ASSDPGTGNQPQH
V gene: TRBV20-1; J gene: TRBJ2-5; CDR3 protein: SARDPLIQETQY
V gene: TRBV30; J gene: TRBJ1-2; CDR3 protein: AWKTVGYGYT
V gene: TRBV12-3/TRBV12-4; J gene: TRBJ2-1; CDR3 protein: ASSLAGGPRDEQF
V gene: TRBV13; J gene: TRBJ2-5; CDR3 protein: ASSMGLAGLETQY
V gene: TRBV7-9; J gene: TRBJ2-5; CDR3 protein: ASSFPGLAGGQETQY
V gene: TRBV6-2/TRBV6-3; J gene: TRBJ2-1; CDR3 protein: ASSWERGGIEQF
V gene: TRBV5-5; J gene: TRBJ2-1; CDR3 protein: ASSLARGGKNEQF
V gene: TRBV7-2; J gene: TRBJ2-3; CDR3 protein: ASSPVGAADTQY
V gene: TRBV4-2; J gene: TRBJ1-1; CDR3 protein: ASSQESEFTEAF
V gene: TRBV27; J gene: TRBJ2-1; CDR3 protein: ASSWSRSENEQF
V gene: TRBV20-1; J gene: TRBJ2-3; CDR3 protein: SARDLLRAATDTQY
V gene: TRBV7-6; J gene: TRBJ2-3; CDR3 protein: ASGNRAGDTQY
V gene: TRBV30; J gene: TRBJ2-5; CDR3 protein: AWSTLTAAFVEQY
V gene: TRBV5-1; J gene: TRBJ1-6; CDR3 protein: ASTAGARSPLH
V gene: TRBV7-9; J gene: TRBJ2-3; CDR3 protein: ASSYGTSGKVDTQY
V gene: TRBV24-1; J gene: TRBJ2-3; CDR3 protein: ATSDLRAQY
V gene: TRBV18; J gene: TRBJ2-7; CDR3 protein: ASSPPGFLSYEQY
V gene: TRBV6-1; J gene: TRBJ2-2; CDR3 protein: ASSRSRARGRFGELF